A single sample is the source of the 15 T cell receptor beta chains below, sequenced in a study of blood T cell repertoires in COVID-19 (dated by TCRdb to between 2020 and 2021). Library preparation was by the immunoSEQ multiplex PCR assay. Sourced from immuneACCESS, this table was stored by TCRdb with only in-frame sequences that have V and J called. A share of the clones is absent; for the studies checked, an unresolved V gene accounts for under half, and the remainder has no known explanation. This sample comprises about 150,000 clones, roughly nine tenths of them detected only once. Jointly, the top ten make up around 4.6% of the sample. The sample taken for sequencing was peripheral blood. The receptor source for this set is a human donor in a cohort sampled during active COVID-19.

The chain uses TRBV19 and TRBJ2-1, with 7 bases matching TRBD2. The V and J ends lost 7 bases and 0 bases, in that order; junction bases with no gene match: 9. This CDR3 has 16 amino acids. The germline gives CDR1 LNHDA, CDR2 SQIVND (reference sequence). CDR3 in DNA: TGTGCCAGTATGGGTAGCGGGCCTAGCTCCTACAATGAGCAGTTCTTC. Its protein product is CASMGSGPSSYNEQFF.

The chain is built from TRBV30 and TRBJ1-6, with no clear D. The CDR3 contains 15 residues. Germline assignment: CDR1 GTSNPN and CDR2 SVGIG (reference sequence). Trimming took off 0 bases at V and 4 bases at J, with 10 bases between the two ends. The CDR3 here is CAWSVPEMYNSPLHF. CDR3 sequence (DNA): TGTGCCTGGAGTGTACCTGAGATGTATAATTCACCCCTCCACTTT.

J is TRBJ1-1 and V is TRBV11-2; D is unresolved. The V end was cut by 3 bases, the J end by 8 bases, with 13 bases between. Per the germline V gene, CDR1 is SGHAT and CDR2 is FQNNGV. This CDR3 is built from 13 residues. CDR3 in DNA: TGTGCCAGCAGCTTGACGCGAGGGCCGGAAGCTTTCTTT. It translates to CASSLTRGPEAFF.

This clone was seen repeatedly, ten times or more. The chain couples TRBV7-6 to TRBJ1-4; tentatively, D is TRBD1 (6 bases). Germline CDR1 SGHVS, CDR2 FNYEAQ. CDR3 size: 16 residues. The ends were cut back, 0 bases at V and 7 bases at J, with 15 bases in the middle. DNA of the CDR3: TGTGCCAGCAGCTTAGCGGGGGCAGGGAGTGGTGAAAAACTGTTTTTT. Translated: CASSLAGAGSGEKLFF.

This clone was found once. The chain joins TRBV30 to TRBJ1-4; no reliable D call. Germline CDR1 is GTSNPN and CDR2 is SVGIG (reference sequence). The CDR3 is 15 residues long. Trimming took 3 bases from V and 0 from J, leaving 11 bases between them. The chain's CDR3 is CAWRRNAATNEKLFF. CDR3 sequence (DNA): TGTGCCTGGAGGCGTAACGCGGCAACTAATGAAAAACTGTTTTTT.

V gene TRBV5-4 combines with J gene TRBJ2-7; possible D gene TRBD1, 5 bases. Trimming took off 0 bases at V and 5 bases at J, with 18 bases between the two ends. There are 16 residues in the CDR3. Germline lookup yields CDR1 SGHNT and CDR2 YYREEE (reference sequence). The CDR3 nucleotides are TGTGCCAGCAGCTTGGGTTCCCTCAGGGCACCCCACGAGCAGTACTTC. Protein: CASSLGSLRAPHEQYF.

This clone was found a few times. V usage is TRBV11-2 and J usage is TRBJ1-2, with TRBD1 identical over 7 bases. The germline CDR1 and CDR2 sequences are SGHAT and FQNNGV. The CDR3 has 12 amino acids. The junction had 7 bases not matched to a gene; V was cut back by 10 bases and J by 5 bases. The CDR3 reads CATGDSFYGYTF. The CDR3 coding sequence is TGTGCCACCGGGGACAGCTTTTATGGCTACACCTTC.

This clone was counted only a few times. The V gene is TRBV27, the J gene TRBJ1-1, with D unresolved. There are 14 residues in the CDR3. The V gene's germline CDR1 is MNHEY and CDR2 SMNVEV (reference sequence). Trimming cost V 6 bases and J 3 bases, with 14 bases left between them. The CDR3 DNA follows: TGTGCCAGCAGCGTCTCCACGGTCTACACTGAAGCTTTCTTT. Translation gives CASSVSTVYTEAFF.

V usage is TRBV19 and J usage is TRBJ1-3, with a weak D call TRBD1 (6 bases). The length of the CDR3 is 15 residues. Germline lookup yields CDR1 LNHDA and CDR2 SQIVND (reference sequence). V was trimmed by 2 bases and J by 2 bases, leaving 10 bases between them. CDR3 DNA: TGTGCCAGTAGTATATCCAGGGGCGCTGGAAACACCATATATTTT. This encodes CASSISRGAGNTIYF.

The rearrangement links TRBV28 to TRBJ2-5; maybe TRBD1 (7 bases). The CDR3 runs 14 residues. Germline V gene sequence: CDR1 MDHEN, CDR2 SYDVKM. The germline V and J ends were trimmed by 2 bases and 4 bases, with 11 bases remaining between them. The CDR3 DNA reads as TGTGCCAGCAGTTTACGGCAGGGGGGAGAGACCCAGTACTTC. This gives the protein CASSLRQGGETQYF.

The J gene is TRBJ2-7, the V gene TRBV6-2 or TRBV6-3, with TRBD1 identical over 8 bases. This CDR3 is built from 15 residues. The V and J ends lost 4 bases and 0 bases, in that order; junction bases with no gene match: 5. Germline CDR1 MNHEY, CDR2 SVGEGT. CDR3 amino acids: CASSFGQGSSYEQYF. CDR3 coding DNA: TGTGCCAGCAGTTTCGGACAGGGAAGCTCCTACGAGCAGTACTTC.

The chain uses TRBV3-1 (or the pseudogene TRBV3-2) and TRBJ2-3, with D possibly being TRBD1 (6 bases). The V gene lost 4 bases and the J gene lost 0 bases, with 17 bases spanning the gap. CDR1 is LGHDT, CDR2 YNNKEL, per germline (reference sequence). The CDR3 is 17 residues long. CDR3 bases: TGTGCCAGCAGCCCTCAAACAGGGTTCAAAAGCACAGATACGCAGTATTTT. Translating it yields CASSPQTGFKSTDTQYF.

The rearrangement links TRBV19 to TRBJ2-6; possible D gene TRBD2, 6 bases. The CDR3 loop spans 16 amino acids. Germline assignment: CDR1 LNHDA and CDR2 SQIVND (reference sequence). V shed 7 bases and J shed 4 bases, with 17 bases lying between them. CDR3 residues: CASMNSGGLGANVLTF. CDR3 in DNA: TGTGCCAGTATGAATAGTGGGGGGTTGGGGGCCAACGTCCTGACTTTC.

The V gene is TRBV27, the J gene TRBJ2-7; 11 bases match TRBD1. J gave up 7 bases and V 3 bases, and 8 bases lay outside the gene matches. This CDR3 contains 15 residues. Germline V lookup: CDR1 MNHEY, CDR2 SMNVEV (reference sequence). CDR3 in amino acids: CASSLNGQGAWEQYF. The CDR3 region has the DNA TGTGCCAGCAGTTTGAACGGACAGGGGGCTTGGGAGCAGTACTTC.

The J gene is TRBJ1-1, the V gene TRBV5-1, with TRBD1 identical over 8 bases. The CDR3 runs to 15 residues. The germline CDR1 and CDR2 sequences are SGHRS and YFSETQ. V dropped 4 bases and J dropped 2; count of bases not matched to a gene: 7. CDR3 protein: CASSPLTGGNTEAFF. The CDR3 region has the DNA TGCGCCAGCAGCCCCTTAACAGGGGGTAACACTGAAGCTTTCTTT.